This TCR beta chain was sequenced in a study of blood T cell repertoires in COVID-19. Study-wide background: Samples of COVID-19 (acute and convalescent) were obtained from the United States, Italy and Spain. PBMCs, B-cell-depleted T cells, or T cells provided the cDNA or gDNA that made up the material.

CDR1 is SGDLS, CDR2 YYNGEE, per germline. This CDR3 is built from 12 residues. Trimming pared 0 bases from V and 6 bases from J, leaving 7 bases between. The data were produced by immunoSEQ multiplex PCR, yet TCRdb's version contains in-frame clones alone and is incomplete. Among about 210,000 clones, approximately 80% were seen once, and the ten largest hold 2% to 2.5%. The sequence derives from a man between 35 and 55 years old who had recovered from COVID-19. The genes are TRBV9 and TRBJ2-7, with D possibly matching TRBD1 (5 bases). The source material was peripheral blood. The CDR3 DNA is TGTGCCAGCAGCGTAGGGGGCGCCGAGCAGTACTTC. Translation: CASSVGGAEQYF.